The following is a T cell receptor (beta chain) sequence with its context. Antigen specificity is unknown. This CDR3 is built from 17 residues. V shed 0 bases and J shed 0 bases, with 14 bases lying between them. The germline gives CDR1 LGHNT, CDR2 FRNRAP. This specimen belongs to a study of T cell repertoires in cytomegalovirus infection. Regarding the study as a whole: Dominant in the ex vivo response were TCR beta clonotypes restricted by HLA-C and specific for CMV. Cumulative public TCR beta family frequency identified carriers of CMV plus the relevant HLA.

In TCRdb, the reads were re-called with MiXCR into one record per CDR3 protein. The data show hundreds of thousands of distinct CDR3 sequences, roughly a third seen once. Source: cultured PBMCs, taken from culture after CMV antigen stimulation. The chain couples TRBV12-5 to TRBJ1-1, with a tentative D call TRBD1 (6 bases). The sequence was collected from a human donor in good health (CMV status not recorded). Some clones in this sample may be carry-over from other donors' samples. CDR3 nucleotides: TGTGCTAGTGGTTTGGTAATAGGGGGGACGTTGAACACTGAAGCTTTCTTT. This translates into CASGLVIGGTLNTEAFF.